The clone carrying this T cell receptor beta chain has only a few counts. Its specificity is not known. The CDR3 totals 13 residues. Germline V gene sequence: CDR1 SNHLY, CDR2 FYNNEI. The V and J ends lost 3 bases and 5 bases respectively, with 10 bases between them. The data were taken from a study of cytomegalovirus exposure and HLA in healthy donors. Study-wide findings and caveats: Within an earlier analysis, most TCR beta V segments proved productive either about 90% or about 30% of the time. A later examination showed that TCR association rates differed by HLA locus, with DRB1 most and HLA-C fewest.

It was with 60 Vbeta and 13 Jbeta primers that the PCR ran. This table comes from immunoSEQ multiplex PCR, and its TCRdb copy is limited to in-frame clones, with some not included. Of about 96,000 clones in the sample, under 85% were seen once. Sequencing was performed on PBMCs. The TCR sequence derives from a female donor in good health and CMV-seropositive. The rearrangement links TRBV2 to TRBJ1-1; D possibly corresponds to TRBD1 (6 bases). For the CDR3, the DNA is TGTGCCAGCAGTGAGACAGGAACGACTGAAGCTTTCTTT. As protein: CASSETGTTEAFF.